This T cell receptor (beta chain) originates from a study of regulatory T cells in long-lasting Graves disease. With iRepertoire HTBI primers and Arm-PCR of CDR3 regions, TCR beta libraries were built. TCRdb re-called the multiplex PCR reads with MiXCR, one entry per CDR3 protein. This table has some 330,000 distinct CDR3 sequences, 20% to 25% appearing once. Specified time point: persistent/refractory GD, antithyroid drugs over 5 years with positive TRAb. The TCR library used RNA extracted from PBMCs. This clonotype was detected many times. The trim removed 7 bases at V and 5 bases at J, leaving 20 bases unmatched. Germline CDR1 and CDR2: SNHLY and FYNNEI. The CDR3 contains 17 residues.

This chain connects TRBV2 to TRBJ2-7, with 7 positions matching TRBD1. This clonotype originated in a woman aged 40 to 50 with Graves disease. Sequences were derived from peripheral blood mononuclear cells (PBMCs), sampled when the disease was refractory, from a patient treated with antithyroid drugs. CDR3 in DNA: TGTGCCAGCAACCGGGACAGCGAGCTGCCAGCAGAGGACGAGCAGTACTTC. This sequence encodes CASNRDSELPAEDEQYF.